This TCR beta chain stems from a study of siplizumab effects on memory and regulatory T cells. Study-level points and caveats: Sequences below about 10^-5 frequency were poorly captured. As a result, only a minor fraction of alloreactive clones mapped to unstimulated subsets. The majority of clones, roughly 80-95% of proliferating CD4+ or CD8+ clones, lacked an assignable naive or memory phenotype. With siplizumab, cumulative frequency of CD4+ memory-derived alloreactive sequences dropped significantly.

Assay used: immunoSEQ multiplex PCR; TCRdb lists only in-frame clones, some missing. The sample includes about 100,000 clones, about 90% of them seen just once. The CDR3 has 15 amino acids. Trimming left V 1 base short and J 1 base short, with 9 bases between. CDR1 SGHTA and CDR2 FQGNSA come from the germline V gene. For this clone: Its cognate antigen is unknown.

Specimen: non-Treg CD4+ T cells sorted from blood. This TCR came from a human donor in good health. The chain combines TRBV7-2 with TRBJ2-3; D might be TRBD1 (7 bases). The CDR3 nucleotides read TGTGCCAGCAGCTTAGGCAGGGGGGGCACAGATACGCAGTATTTT. Translated, it gives CASSLGRGGTDTQYF.